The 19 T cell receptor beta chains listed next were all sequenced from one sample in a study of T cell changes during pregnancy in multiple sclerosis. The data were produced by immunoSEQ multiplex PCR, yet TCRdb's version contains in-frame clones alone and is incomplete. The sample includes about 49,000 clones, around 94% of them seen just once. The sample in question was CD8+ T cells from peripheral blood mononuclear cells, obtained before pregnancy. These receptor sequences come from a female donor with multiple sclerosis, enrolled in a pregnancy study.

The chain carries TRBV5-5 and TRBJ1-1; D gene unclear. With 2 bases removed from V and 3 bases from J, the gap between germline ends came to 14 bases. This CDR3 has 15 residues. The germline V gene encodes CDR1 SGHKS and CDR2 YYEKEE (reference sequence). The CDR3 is CASSLWGEVDTEAFF. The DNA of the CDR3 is TGTGCCAGCAGCTTATGGGGAGAAGTTGACACTGAAGCTTTCTTT.

This CDR3 is CASSGLAGTFTGELFF. CDR3 nucleotides: TGTGCCAGCAGCGGACTAGCGGGAACTTTCACCGGGGAGCTGTTTTTT. The chain recombines TRBV21-1 with TRBJ2-2; the D call in the table, TRBD2, was not verified against the DNA. TRBV21-1 is annotated as a pseudogene. The CDR3 sequence is 16 residues long.

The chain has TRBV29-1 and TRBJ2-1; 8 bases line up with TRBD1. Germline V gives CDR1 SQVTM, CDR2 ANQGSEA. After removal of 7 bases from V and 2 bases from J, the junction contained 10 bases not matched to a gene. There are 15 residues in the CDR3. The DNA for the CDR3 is TGCAGCGCCTCAGGGGGCGCAGTAACCTACAATGAGCAGTTCTTC. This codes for CSASGGAVTYNEQFF.

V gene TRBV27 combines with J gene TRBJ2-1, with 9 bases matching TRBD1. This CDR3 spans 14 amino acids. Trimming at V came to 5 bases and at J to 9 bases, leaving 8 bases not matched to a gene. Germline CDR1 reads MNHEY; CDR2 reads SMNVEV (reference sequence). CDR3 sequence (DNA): TGTGCCAGCAGTACCGGGACAGGGCATTCTGAGCAGTTCTTC. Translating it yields CASSTGTGHSEQFF.

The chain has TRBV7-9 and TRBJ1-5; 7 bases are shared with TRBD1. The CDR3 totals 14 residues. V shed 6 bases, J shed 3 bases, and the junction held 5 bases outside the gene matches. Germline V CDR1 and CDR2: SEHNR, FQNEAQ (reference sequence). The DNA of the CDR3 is TGTGCCAGCAGTCCGGACAGGTACAATCAGCCCCAGCATTTT. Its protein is CASSPDRYNQPQHF.

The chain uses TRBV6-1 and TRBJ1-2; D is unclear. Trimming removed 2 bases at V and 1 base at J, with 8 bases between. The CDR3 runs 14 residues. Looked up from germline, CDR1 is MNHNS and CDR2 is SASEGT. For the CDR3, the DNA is TGTGCCAGCAGTGAATGGCGGTTTAACTATGGCTACACCTTC. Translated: CASSEWRFNYGYTF.

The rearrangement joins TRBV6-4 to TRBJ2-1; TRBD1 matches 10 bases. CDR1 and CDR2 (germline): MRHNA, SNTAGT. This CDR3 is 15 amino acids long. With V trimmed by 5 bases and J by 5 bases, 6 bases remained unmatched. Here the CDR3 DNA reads TGTGCCAGCAGTTCGGGGACAGGGGCGAACAATGAGCAGTTCTTC. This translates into CASSSGTGANNEQFF.

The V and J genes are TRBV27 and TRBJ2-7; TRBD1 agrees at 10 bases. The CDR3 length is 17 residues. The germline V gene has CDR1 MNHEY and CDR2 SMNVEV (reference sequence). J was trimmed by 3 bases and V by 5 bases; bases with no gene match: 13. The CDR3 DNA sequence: TGTGCCAGCAGTCACGACTTAGGGACAGGGGTACTCTACGAGCAGTACTTC. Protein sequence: CASSHDLGTGVLYEQYF.

The CDR3 spells CASSEWAGYEQYF. The DNA for the CDR3 is TGTGCCAGCAGTGAATGGGCAGGCTACGAGCAGTACTTC. J is TRBJ2-7 and V is TRBV6-1; no firm D call. The CDR3 covers 13 residues. Germline V gives CDR1 MNHNS, CDR2 SASEGT. V shed 2 bases and J shed 3 bases, with 8 bases lying between them.

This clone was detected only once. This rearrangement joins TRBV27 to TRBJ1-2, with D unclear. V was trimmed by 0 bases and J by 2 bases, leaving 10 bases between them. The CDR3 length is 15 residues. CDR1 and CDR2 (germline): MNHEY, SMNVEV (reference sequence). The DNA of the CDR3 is TGTGCCAGCAGTTTATCGGAGGGTTCAAACTATGGCTACACCTTC. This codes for CASSLSEGSNYGYTF.

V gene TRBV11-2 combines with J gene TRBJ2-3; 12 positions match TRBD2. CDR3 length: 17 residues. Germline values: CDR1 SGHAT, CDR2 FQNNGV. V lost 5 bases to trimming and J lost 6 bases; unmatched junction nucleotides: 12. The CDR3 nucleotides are TGTGCCAGCAGCCCCGTCGGAGGACTAGCGGGACCGGATACGCAGTATTTT. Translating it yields CASSPVGGLAGPDTQYF.

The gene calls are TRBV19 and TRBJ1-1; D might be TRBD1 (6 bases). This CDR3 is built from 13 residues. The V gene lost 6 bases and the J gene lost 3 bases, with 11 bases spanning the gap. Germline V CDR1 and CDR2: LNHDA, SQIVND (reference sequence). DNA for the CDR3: TGTGCCAGTAGCCTGGCAGGGGACACTGAAGCTTTCTTT. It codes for CASSLAGDTEAFF.

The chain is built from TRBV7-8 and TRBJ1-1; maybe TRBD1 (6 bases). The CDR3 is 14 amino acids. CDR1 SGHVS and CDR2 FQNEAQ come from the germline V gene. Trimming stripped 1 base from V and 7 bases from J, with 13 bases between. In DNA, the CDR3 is TGTGCCAGCAGCTTAGTTCGGAAGGGGGATGAAGCTTTCTTT. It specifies CASSLVRKGDEAFF.

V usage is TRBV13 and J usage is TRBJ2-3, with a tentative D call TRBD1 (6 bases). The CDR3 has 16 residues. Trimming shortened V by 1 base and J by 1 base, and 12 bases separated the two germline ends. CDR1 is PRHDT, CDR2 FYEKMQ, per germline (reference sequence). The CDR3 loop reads CASSLAPGDGTDTQYF. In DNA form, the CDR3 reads TGTGCCAGCAGCTTAGCGCCAGGGGACGGCACAGATACGCAGTATTTT.

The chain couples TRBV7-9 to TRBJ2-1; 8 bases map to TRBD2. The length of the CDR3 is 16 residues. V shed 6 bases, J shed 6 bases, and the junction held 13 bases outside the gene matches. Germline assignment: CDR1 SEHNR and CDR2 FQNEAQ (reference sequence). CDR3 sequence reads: CASSSELREDSNEQFF. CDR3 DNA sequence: TGTGCCAGCAGTTCGGAGTTGCGGGAGGATTCCAATGAGCAGTTCTTC.

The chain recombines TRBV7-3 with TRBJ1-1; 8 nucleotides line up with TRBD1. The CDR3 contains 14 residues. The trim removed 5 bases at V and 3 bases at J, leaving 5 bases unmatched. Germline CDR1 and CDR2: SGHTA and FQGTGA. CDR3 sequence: CASSATGADTEAFF. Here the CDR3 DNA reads TGTGCCAGCAGCGCGACAGGGGCCGACACTGAAGCTTTCTTT. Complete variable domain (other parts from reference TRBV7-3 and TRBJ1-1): GAGVSQTPSNKVTEKGKYVELRCDPISGHTALYWYRQSLGQGPEFLIYFQGTGAADDSGLPNDRFFAVRPEGSVSTLKIQRTERGDSAVYLCASSATGADTEAFFGQGTRLTVV.

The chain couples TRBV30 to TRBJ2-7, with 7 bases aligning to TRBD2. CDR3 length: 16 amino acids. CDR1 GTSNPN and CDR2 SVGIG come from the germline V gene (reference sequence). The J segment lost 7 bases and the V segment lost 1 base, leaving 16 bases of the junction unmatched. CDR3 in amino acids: CAWSAHMGGGPGEQYF. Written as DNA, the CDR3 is TGTGCCTGGAGTGCCCATATGGGGGGAGGGCCAGGTGAGCAGTACTTC.

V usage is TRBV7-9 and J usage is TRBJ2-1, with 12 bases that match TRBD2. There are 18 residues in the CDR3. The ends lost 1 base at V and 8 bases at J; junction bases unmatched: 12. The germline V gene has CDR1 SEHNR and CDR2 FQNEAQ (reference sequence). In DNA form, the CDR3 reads TGTGCCAGCAGCTTAGAAATTGCGACTAGCGGGAGACCGCATGAGCAGTTCTTC. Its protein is CASSLEIATSGRPHEQFF.

This CDR3 reads CASSVGKGSGTEAFF. The DNA for the CDR3 is TGTGCCAGCAGCGTAGGGAAGGGCTCGGGGACTGAAGCTTTCTTT. The chain links TRBV9 to TRBJ1-1; no definite D call. Germline values: CDR1 SGDLS, CDR2 YYNGEE. The V end was cut by 0 bases, the J end by 5 bases, with 14 bases between. This CDR3 has 15 amino acids. The full variable domain, rest sourced from reference TRBV9 and TRBJ1-1, is DSGVTQTPKHLITATGQRVTLRCSPRSGDLSVYWYQQSLDQGLQFLIQYYNGEERAKGNILERFSAQQFPDLHSELNLSSLELGDSALYFCASSVGKGSGTEAFFGQGTRLTVV.